Below are 5 T cell receptor beta chains sequenced from a single sample in a study of T-cell memory formation after mild COVID-19. From the 5' RACE reads, TCRdb called clonotypes with MiXCR, one entry per CDR3 protein. Among about 350,000 distinct CDR3 sequences listed, approximately 15% were seen once. The sequencing input was PBMCs or a T cell subset sorted from them (not recorded which). These TCRs come from a man younger than 35 who had mild COVID-19 (a few samples of this study predate the infection). Cell type and time point are not known.

There are a few counts of this clonotype. This chain uses TRBV6-1 with TRBJ2-7; D call uncertain. Trimming shortened V by 5 bases and J by 1 base, and 15 bases separated the two germline ends. This CDR3 region has 15 residues. Germline V gene lookup returns CDR1 MNHNS and CDR2 SASEGT. CDR3 residues: CASSPPGPRSYEQYV. The CDR3 coding sequence is TGTGCCAGCAGTCCCCCAGGTCCCAGATCCTACGAGCAGTACGTC.

The V and J genes are TRBV5-1 and TRBJ2-5; D is unclear. The CDR3 spans 13 residues. Germline CDR1 and CDR2: SGHRS and YFSETQ. Deletions cut 8 bases from V and 1 base from J, with 12 bases between. The CDR3 nucleotides read TGCGCCAGTGGTCCGCGGATCCAAGAGACCCAGTACTTC. Translated, it gives CASGPRIQETQYF.

This sequence joins TRBV5-1 and TRBJ1-4; D is ambiguous. Trimming pared 4 bases from V and 3 bases from J, leaving 7 bases between. The CDR3 extends over 13 amino acids. Looked up from germline, CDR1 is SGHRS and CDR2 is YFSETQ. The CDR3 is CASSQTPNEKLFF. As DNA, the CDR3 is TGCGCCAGCAGCCAGACCCCTAATGAAAAACTGTTTTTT.

This clonotype occurred a few times. V gene TRBV29-1 combines with J gene TRBJ2-5; 8 bases line up with TRBD1. Germline CDR1 SQVTM, CDR2 ANQGSEA. The CDR3 extends over 14 amino acids. V shed 4 bases, J shed 4 bases, and the junction held 8 bases outside the gene matches. The CDR3 spells CSVVPGGAGETQYF. DNA of the CDR3: TGCAGCGTTGTTCCAGGGGGCGCAGGAGAGACCCAGTACTTC.

The rearrangement joins TRBV5-1 to TRBJ2-7; 9 positions match TRBD1. The CDR3 spans 15 residues. Germline CDR1 reads SGHRS; CDR2 reads YFSETQ. The V gene end was trimmed by 4 bases and the J gene end by 2 bases; junction bases not matched to a gene: 7. The chain's CDR3 is CASSLLTGGAYEQYF. DNA for the CDR3: TGCGCCAGCAGCCTACTAACAGGGGGCGCCTACGAGCAGTACTTC. The entire variable domain, with the rest obtained from reference TRBV5-1 and TRBJ2-7, is as follows: KAGVTQTPRYLIKTRGQQVTLSCSPISGHRSVSWYQQTPGQGLQFLFEYFSETQRNKGNFPGRFSGRQFSNSRSEMNVSTLELGDSALYLCASSLLTGGAYEQYFGPGTRLTVT.